The 16 T cell receptor beta chains given below trace back to one sample, sequenced in a study of cytomegalovirus exposure and HLA in healthy donors. 60 Vbeta and 13 Jbeta primers were used in PCR. Some clones are missing from TCRdb's copy, which holds only in-frame ones; the method was immunoSEQ multiplex PCR. The sample yields hundreds of thousands of clones, almost 80% seen once. Sequenced input: PBMCs. Receptor source: a man aged 18 to 29 in good health and CMV-seronegative.

This chain connects TRBV10-3 to TRBJ2-7; weak D call: TRBD2 (5 bases). The length of the CDR3 is 13 residues. The ends were cut back, 11 bases at V and 0 bases at J, with 14 bases in the middle. Per germline, CDR1 ENHRY and CDR2 SYGVKD. The CDR3 protein is CAPGGRSSYEQYF. The CDR3 bases are TGTGCCCCAGGAGGAAGGTCCTCCTACGAGCAGTACTTC.

This chain uses TRBV11-3 with TRBJ2-1; 9 bases fit TRBD1. Trimming cost V 5 bases and J 9 bases; bases outside gene matches: 8. The CDR3 runs 14 residues. In germline, CDR1 is SGHNT, CDR2 YENEEA. Here the CDR3 reads CASSPLTGGTEQFF. The DNA of the CDR3 is TGTGCCAGCAGCCCCTTAACAGGGGGCACTGAGCAGTTCTTC.

This chain uses TRBV7-8 with TRBJ2-1, with TRBD2 matching over 12 bases. Germline CDR1 is SGHVS and CDR2 is FQNEAQ. V gave up 1 base and J gave up 10 bases; unmatched junction bases: 5. The CDR3 is 15 amino acids. CDR3 sequence: CASSLGLAGGNEQFF. The CDR3 DNA reads as TGTGCCAGCAGCTTAGGGCTAGCGGGGGGGAACGAGCAGTTCTTC.

This clone was observed a few times. The rearrangement uses TRBV7-2 and TRBJ2-5, with D possibly being TRBD1 (5 bases). The germline V and J ends were trimmed by 7 bases and 7 bases, with 16 bases remaining between them. The CDR3 extends over 13 amino acids. Looked up from germline, CDR1 is SGHTA and CDR2 is FQGNSA. As DNA, the CDR3 is TGTGCCAGCACCCGCCAACAGGATGGGACCCAGTACTTC. This encodes CASTRQQDGTQYF. The complete variable domain, with remaining parts taken from reference TRBV7-2 and TRBJ2-5, reads GAGVSQSPSNKVTEKGKDVELRCDPISGHTALYWYRQSLGQGLEFLIYFQGNSAPDKSGLPSDRFSAERTGGSVSTLTIQRTQQEDSAVYLCASTRQQDGTQYFGPGTRLLVL.

This chain links TRBV7-8 with TRBJ2-1, with a possible D match to TRBD1 (5 bases). The CDR3 extends over 16 amino acids. The germline V gene has CDR1 SGHVS and CDR2 FQNEAQ. Trimming left V 0 bases short and J 4 bases short, with 13 bases between. The chain's CDR3 is CASSLARDRPYNEQFF. Written as DNA, the CDR3 is TGTGCCAGCAGCTTAGCGCGTGACAGACCTTACAATGAGCAGTTCTTC.

The V call is TRBV7-6, the J call TRBJ1-1; a possible D gene is TRBD1 (5 bases). V was trimmed by 5 bases and J by 1 base, leaving 8 bases between them. The CDR3 sequence is 13 residues long. CDR1 and CDR2 from the germline V gene are SGHVS and FNYEAQ. The CDR3 here is CASSLDRNTEAFF. The CDR3 DNA sequence: TGTGCCAGCAGCCTCGACAGGAACACTGAAGCTTTCTTT.

The chain recombines TRBV15 with TRBJ1-1, with TRBD1 matching over 7 bases. Germline loops: CDR1 LNHNV, CDR2 YYDKDF (reference sequence). The CDR3 spans 13 residues. Trimming took 6 bases from V and 1 from J; bases not matched to a gene: 2. The CDR3 coding sequence is TGTGCCACCAGGGGGGACAGGAACACTGAAGCTTTCTTT. Its protein product is CATRGDRNTEAFF.

This CDR3 reads CASSFRQGDNNEQFF. CDR3 in DNA: TGTGCCAGCTCCTTTCGACAGGGGGACAACAATGAGCAGTTCTTC. J is TRBJ2-1 and V is TRBV6-4, with TRBD1 matching 9 bases. Germline CDR1 MRHNA, CDR2 SNTAGT. This CDR3 is built from 15 residues. The V gene end was trimmed by 8 bases and the J gene end by 5 bases; junction bases not matched to a gene: 10.

The rearrangement uses TRBV28 and TRBJ2-3, with 7 bases that match TRBD2. The germline CDR1 and CDR2 sequences are MDHEN and SYDVKM. Germline trimming cut 4 bases from V and 0 bases from J; bases unmatched to any gene: 7. The CDR3 is 16 amino acids. CDR3 region: CASSSVAGESTDTQYF. In DNA, the CDR3 is TGTGCCAGCAGTTCGGTCGCGGGGGAGAGCACAGATACGCAGTATTTT.

The chain uses TRBV5-1 and TRBJ2-5; perhaps TRBD1 as D (5 bases). V was shortened by 5 bases and J by 0 bases, with 5 bases between the two germline ends. Per germline, CDR1 SGHRS and CDR2 YFSETQ. The CDR3 spans 12 residues. CDR3 bases: TGCGCCAGCAGGACAGACCAAGAGACCCAGTACTTC. Amino acid sequence: CASRTDQETQYF.

This clone was seen a handful of times. V gene TRBV7-2 combines with J gene TRBJ2-3; D is undetermined. CDR3 length: 16 amino acids. Trimming removed 1 base at V and 4 bases at J, with 15 bases between. CDR1 and CDR2 from the germline V gene are SGHTA and FQGNSA. The CDR3 DNA follows: TGTGCCAGCAGCTTAGGGCTAGTTGGTGCGGCAGATACGCAGTATTTT. This sequence encodes CASSLGLVGAADTQYF.

V and J are TRBV18 and TRBJ1-5; 9 bases fit TRBD1. Losses at the gene ends were 3 bases for V and 3 bases for J; bases not matched to a gene: 6. The germline V gene has CDR1 KGHSH and CDR2 LQKENI. The CDR3 covers 16 residues. The CDR3 loop is CASSPMDRGVNQPQHF. The CDR3 bases are TGTGCCAGCTCACCCATGGACAGGGGCGTCAATCAGCCCCAGCATTTT.

This clone has just a few counts. The genes are TRBV28 and TRBJ2-3, with D perhaps TRBD1 (5 bases). V was cut by 2 bases and J by 6 bases, with 9 bases left in between. The CDR3 totals 13 residues. Germline values: CDR1 MDHEN, CDR2 SYDVKM. CDR3 sequence reads: CASSLQGSDTQYF. As DNA, the CDR3 is TGTGCCAGCAGTTTACAGGGTAGCGATACGCAGTATTTT.

The V gene is TRBV6-6, the J gene TRBJ1-5; 7 nucleotides match TRBD1. The CDR3 consists of 13 residues. Unmatched junction bases numbered 3, after V lost 8 bases and J lost 2 bases. The germline gives CDR1 MNHNY, CDR2 SVGAGI (reference sequence). CDR3 loop: CASDREGNQPQHF. In DNA form, the CDR3 reads TGTGCCAGCGACAGGGAGGGCAATCAGCCCCAGCATTTT.

The chain uses TRBV4-2 and TRBJ2-3; 16 bases are a match to TRBD2. Losses at the gene ends were 4 bases for V and 1 base for J; bases not matched to a gene: 8. This CDR3 region has 19 residues. Germline CDR1 is LGHNA and CDR2 is YNFKEQ. The CDR3 loop is CASSPGGLAGGSRTDTQYF. CDR3 bases: TGTGCCAGCAGCCCTGGGGGACTAGCGGGGGGGTCCCGCACAGATACGCAGTATTTT.

This clone was seen more than once but under ten times. This sequence joins TRBV2 and TRBJ2-5, with 8 bases identical to TRBD2. From germline, CDR1 is SNHLY and CDR2 FYNNEI. The CDR3 extends over 15 amino acids. Germline trimming cut 5 bases from V and 4 bases from J; bases unmatched to any gene: 9. CDR3 nucleotides: TGTGCCAGCAGTCCTTTCGGGGGGGAAGGAGAGACCCAGTACTTC. As protein: CASSPFGGEGETQYF.